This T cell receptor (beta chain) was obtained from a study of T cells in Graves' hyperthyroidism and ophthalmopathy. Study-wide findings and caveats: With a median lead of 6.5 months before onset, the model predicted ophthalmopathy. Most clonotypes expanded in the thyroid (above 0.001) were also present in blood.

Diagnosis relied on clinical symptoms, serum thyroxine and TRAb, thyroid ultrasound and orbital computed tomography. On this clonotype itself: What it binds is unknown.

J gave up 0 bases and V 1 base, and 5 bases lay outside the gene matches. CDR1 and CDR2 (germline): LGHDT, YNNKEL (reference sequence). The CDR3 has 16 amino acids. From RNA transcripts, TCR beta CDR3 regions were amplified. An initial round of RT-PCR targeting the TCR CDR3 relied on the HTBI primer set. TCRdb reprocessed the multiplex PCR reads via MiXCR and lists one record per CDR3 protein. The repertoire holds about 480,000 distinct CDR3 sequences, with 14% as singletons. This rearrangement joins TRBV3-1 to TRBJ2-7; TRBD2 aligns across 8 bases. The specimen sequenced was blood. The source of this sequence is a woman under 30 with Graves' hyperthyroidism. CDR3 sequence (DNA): TGTGCCAGCAGCCAAGTTCATAGCGGGAACTCCTACGAGCAGTACTTC. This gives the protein CASSQVHSGNSYEQYF.